The 18 T cell receptor beta chains reported below all come from one sample, sequenced in a study of shared clonotypes between healthy human individuals. Data came from immunoSEQ multiplex PCR; TCRdb stores just in-frame clones and leaves some out. This repertoire shows around 2.1 million clones, more than 85% found once; its top ten account for roughly 1.7%. CD45RO negativity and positive selection for CCR7 defined naive CD8 cells, a population that excluded terminally differentiated effector memory CD45RA+ cells. Sequencing was done on a sample of naive CD8+ T cells from PBMCs. The receptors here all came from a man aged 18 to 35 in good health. Some clones in this sample may be carry-over from other donors' samples.

The CDR3 reads CASSRWEGLETQYF. CDR3 in DNA: TGTGCCAGCAGCAGGTGGGAGGGCCTGGAGACCCAGTACTTC. The V and J genes are TRBV9 and TRBJ2-5, with TRBD2 matching 7 bases. Germline V gene lookup returns CDR1 SGDLS and CDR2 YYNGEE. The CDR3 consists of 14 residues. Losses at the gene ends were 4 bases for V and 5 bases for J; bases not matched to a gene: 8.

V and J are TRBV27 and TRBJ2-2; 8 bases are a match to TRBD1. CDR1 is MNHEY, CDR2 SMNVEV, per germline (reference sequence). The CDR3 length is 16 residues. The ends lost 4 bases at V and 2 bases at J; junction bases unmatched: 6. The CDR3: CASSSLDRGNTGELFF. The DNA for the CDR3 is TGTGCCAGCAGTTCCCTTGACAGGGGTAACACCGGGGAGCTGTTTTTT.

The chain employs TRBV9 and TRBJ1-2; D uncertain. Looked up from germline, CDR1 is SGDLS and CDR2 is YYNGEE. Between the trimmed V and J ends, which lost 0 bases and 5 bases, there was a span of 11 bases. This CDR3 spans 14 amino acids. CDR3 region: CASSVGGGLYGYTF. In DNA form, the CDR3 reads TGTGCCAGCAGCGTAGGTGGAGGGCTGTATGGCTACACCTTC.

This rearrangement joins TRBV7-9 to TRBJ2-2; maybe TRBD2 (5 bases). CDR1 is SEHNR and CDR2 is FQNEAQ in the germline V gene (reference sequence). This CDR3 comprises 12 residues. The CDR3 protein is CAPLGVTGELFF. The CDR3 region has the DNA TGTGCTCCCCTGGGAGTCACCGGGGAGCTGTTTTTT. Complete variable domain (other parts from reference TRBV7-9 and TRBJ2-2): DTGVSQNPRHKITKRGQNVTFRCDPISEHNRLYWYRQTLGQGPEFLTYFQNEAQLEKSRLLSDRFSAERPKGSFSTLEIQRTEQGDSAMYLCAPLGVTGELFFGEGSRLTVL.

The chain combines TRBV5-4 with TRBJ1-1; TRBD1 matches 8 bases. V was pared by 4 bases and J by 5 bases, with 10 bases of the junction left unmatched. The length of the CDR3 is 15 residues. Germline values: CDR1 SGHNT, CDR2 YYREEE (reference sequence). CDR3 sequence (DNA): TGTGCCAGCAGCATCGACAGGGGATCTGGGACTGAAGCTTTCTTT. It yields the protein CASSIDRGSGTEAFF. The full variable domain, rest sourced from reference TRBV5-4 and TRBJ1-1, is ETGVTQSPTHLIKTRGQQVTLRCSSQSGHNTVSWYQQALGQGPQFIFQYYREEENGRGNFPPRFSGLQFPNYSSELNVNALELDDSALYLCASSIDRGSGTEAFFGQGTRLTVV.

This sequence joins TRBV5-1 and TRBJ2-5; D could derive from TRBD1 or TRBD2 (6 bases each). V shed 3 bases and J shed 4 bases, with 13 bases lying between them. From germline, CDR1 is SGHRS and CDR2 YFSETQ. The CDR3 covers 14 residues. In DNA, the CDR3 is TGCGCCAGCAGCTCCAAAGGAGGGGGAGAGACCCAGTACTTC. Protein: CASSSKGGGETQYF.

The J gene is TRBJ1-1, the V gene TRBV27; tentatively, D is TRBD1 (5 bases). The CDR3 has 15 amino acids. Trimming shortened V by 5 bases and J by 0 bases, and 13 bases separated the two germline ends. CDR1 is MNHEY, CDR2 SMNVEV, per germline (reference sequence). The CDR3 bases are TGTGCCAGCAGTGCGACGGGGCCTATGAACACTGAAGCTTTCTTT. Translated: CASSATGPMNTEAFF.

This clone was counted a few times. V is TRBV7-9 and J is TRBJ1-4; no clear D gene. The CDR3 extends over 15 amino acids. Between the trimmed V and J ends, which lost 1 base and 3 bases, there was a span of 9 bases. CDR1 and CDR2 (germline): SEHNR, FQNEAQ (reference sequence). CDR3: CASSLVQEPNEKLFF. CDR3 in DNA: TGTGCCAGCAGCTTAGTTCAGGAGCCTAATGAAAAACTGTTTTTT. Combining the CDR3 with reference TRBV7-9 and TRBJ1-4 gives the whole variable domain DTGVSQNPRHKITKRGQNVTFRCDPISEHNRLYWYRQTLGQGPEFLTYFQNEAQLEKSRLLSDRFSAERPKGSFSTLEIQRTEQGDSAMYLCASSLVQEPNEKLFFGSGTQLSVL.

This clone was seen a single time. In the same sample, other DNA sequences code for this CDR3. The chain links TRBV4-2 to TRBJ1-5; 9 bases align to TRBD1. Germline CDR1 reads LGHNA; CDR2 reads YNFKEQ. The CDR3 has 14 residues. The V segment lost 3 bases and the J segment 5 bases; nucleotides outside the gene matches: 2. The CDR3 coding sequence is TGTGCCAGCAGCCAGGGACAGGGAGATCAGCCCCAGCATTTT. Its protein is CASSQGQGDQPQHF.

This clone was observed a single time. V is TRBV27 and J is TRBJ2-1, with 7 bases identical to TRBD2. J lost 8 bases, V lost 3 bases, and 16 bases had no gene match. This CDR3 spans 17 amino acids. Germline assignment: CDR1 MNHEY and CDR2 SMNVEV (reference sequence). The CDR3 here is CASSFDAAGEIRDEQFF. The CDR3 DNA is TGTGCCAGCAGTTTTGATGCGGCGGGAGAGATAAGGGATGAGCAGTTCTTC.

As concerns this clone: Other nucleotide sequences in the sample specify the same CDR3. J is TRBJ2-7 and V is TRBV27, with D unclear. Trimming took 4 bases from V and 1 from J, leaving 8 bases between them. Germline V gene data show CDR1 as MNHEY and CDR2 as SMNVEV (reference sequence). This CDR3 comprises 13 residues. CDR3 sequence reads: CASSSRGSYEQYF. The CDR3 DNA follows: TGTGCCAGCAGTTCACGTGGGTCCTACGAGCAGTACTTC.

CDR3: CASRGAGYEQYF. Here the CDR3 DNA reads TGCGCCAGCAGGGGGGCAGGCTACGAGCAGTACTTC. This chain links TRBV10-2 with TRBJ2-7, with a weak D call TRBD1 (6 bases). CDR1 and CDR2 from the germline V gene are WSHSY and SAAADI. Trimming took 6 bases from V and 3 from J, leaving 9 bases between them. The length of the CDR3 is 12 residues.

The chain has TRBV30 and TRBJ1-5; maybe TRBD1 (5 bases). The CDR3 length is 14 residues. Germline loops: CDR1 GTSNPN, CDR2 SVGIG (reference sequence). Trimming removed 4 bases at V and 4 bases at J, with 14 bases between. The CDR3: CAWNAGTQNQPQHF. CDR3 nucleotides: TGTGCCTGGAATGCCGGGACCCAAAATCAGCCCCAGCATTTT. Full variable domain (rest looked up from reference TRBV30 and TRBJ1-5): SQTIHQWPATLVQPVGSPLSLECTVEGTSNPNLYWYRQAAGRGLQLLFYSVGIGQISSEVPQNLSASRPQDRQFILSSKKLLLSDSGFYLCAWNAGTQNQPQHFGDGTRLSIL.

The gene calls are TRBV28 and TRBJ2-5; D is perhaps TRBD1 (6 bases). Deletions cut 2 bases from V and 10 bases from J, with 14 bases between. Germline loops: CDR1 MDHEN, CDR2 SYDVKM. This CDR3 spans 13 amino acids. The CDR3 region has the DNA TGTGCCAGCAGTTTAGGCAGGGGTGTGTTCCAGTACTTC. Translated, it gives CASSLGRGVFQYF.

This chain connects TRBV27 to TRBJ1-2, with D possibly matching TRBD1 (6 bases). This CDR3 spans 16 amino acids. Per germline, CDR1 MNHEY and CDR2 SMNVEV (reference sequence). Trimming removed 6 bases at V and 5 bases at J, with 22 bases between. The CDR3 here is CASRPGPGGAGYGYTF. The CDR3 nucleotides are TGTGCCAGCAGACCCGGCCCCGGGGGGGCGGGATATGGCTACACCTTC.

The chain recombines TRBV5-4 with TRBJ2-7; 8 nucleotides align to TRBD1. Germline lookup yields CDR1 SGHNT and CDR2 YYREEE (reference sequence). The CDR3 runs 14 residues. V was pared by 3 bases and J by 1 base, with 3 bases of the junction left unmatched. DNA of the CDR3: TGTGCCAGCAGCTCAGGGGGCCCTTCCTACGAGCAGTACTTC. Its translation: CASSSGGPSYEQYF.

V and J are TRBV11-2 and TRBJ2-1; a possible D gene is TRBD1 (5 bases). V was pared by 5 bases and J by 8 bases, with 13 bases between. The CDR3 loop spans 13 amino acids. Germline lookup yields CDR1 SGHAT and CDR2 FQNNGV. CDR3 in DNA: TGTGCCAGCAGCGATCCAGGGTTGGATGAGCAGTTCTTC. The encoded protein is CASSDPGLDEQFF.

This chain's CDR3 is CASRTPWDTQYF. CDR3 nucleotides: TGTGCCAGCCGAACTCCGTGGGATACGCAGTATTTT. This rearrangement joins TRBV27 to TRBJ2-3; D not certain. Germline assignment: CDR1 MNHEY and CDR2 SMNVEV (reference sequence). The V end was cut by 8 bases, the J end by 6 bases, with 12 bases between. The CDR3 loop spans 12 amino acids.